One T cell receptor (beta chain) is described in this entry. This record comes from a study of blood T cell repertoires in COVID-19. Libraries were prepared by immunoSEQ multiplex PCR; TCRdb keeps only in-frame clonotypes and omits some of them. The sample shows roughly 100,000 clones, about nine tenths of them seen only once. Between the trimmed V and J ends, which lost 3 bases and 4 bases, there was a span of 4 bases. Germline V lookup: CDR1 MNHEY, CDR2 SMNVEV (reference sequence). This CDR3 is 12 amino acids long. The sequence was obtained from a woman aged 50 to 60 with COVID-19, enrolled during active disease. J is TRBJ1-5 and V is TRBV27; unclear D gene. What was sequenced was peripheral blood. The CDR3 DNA sequence: TGTGCCAGCAGTTTCGTAAATCAGCCCCAGCATTTT. Protein: CASSFVNQPQHF.